This T cell receptor beta chain was obtained from a study of blood T cell repertoires in COVID-19. Germline lookup yields CDR1 SGDLS and CDR2 YYNGEE. The length of the CDR3 is 16 residues. Trimming removed 0 bases at V and 5 bases at J, with 14 bases between. Sequenced by immunoSEQ multiplex PCR; TCRdb stores in-frame clones only, minus some. The sample contains roughly 330,000 clones, more than 75% of which appear only once. The rearrangement links TRBV9 to TRBJ1-4, with D maybe TRBD1 (5 bases). The TCR sequence derives from a woman in her 50s with active or convalescent COVID-19. The material sequenced was peripheral blood. The CDR3 region has the DNA TGTGCCAGCAGCGTAGGGATGGCGGAGGGGAATGAAAAACTGTTTTTT. This translates into CASSVGMAEGNEKLFF. Filled out from reference TRBV9 and TRBJ1-4, the complete variable domain reads DSGVTQTPKHLITATGQRVTLRCSPRSGDLSVYWYQQSLDQGLQFLIQYYNGEERAKGNILERFSAQQFPDLHSELNLSSLELGDSALYFCASSVGMAEGNEKLFFGSGTQLSVL.